This T cell receptor (beta chain) originates from a study of T cells in Graves' hyperthyroidism and ophthalmopathy. The V and J ends lost 4 bases and 2 bases, in that order; junction bases with no gene match: 4. Germline V gives CDR1 WSHSY, CDR2 SAAADI. The CDR3 is 14 amino acids. Amplification of TCR beta CDR3 regions used RNA as the template. TCR CDR3 regions were first amplified by RT-PCR with HTBI primers. Each CDR3 protein gets one entry after TCRdb re-called the multiplex PCR reads with MiXCR. The sample contains more than 300,000 distinct CDR3 sequences, 15% to 20% of which appear only once. This clonotype was detected many times. Its antigen is not known. Points from the study as a whole: Appearing also in blood were most of the thyroid clonotypes expanded above 0.001.

This chain uses TRBV10-2 with TRBJ2-7, with TRBD1 matching 8 bases. Source material: blood. The clonotype originates from a man aged 18 to 29 with Graves' ophthalmopathy. CDR3 sequence: CASSGQGRAYEQYF. CDR3 coding DNA: TGCGCCAGCAGTGGACAGGGGCGAGCCTACGAGCAGTACTTC.